This TCR beta chain was sequenced in a study of naive and memory T cell subsets. This clonotype has a handful of counts. The beta constant-region primer was an equimolar mix of two oligonucleotides covering TRBC1 and TRBC2. The ligated cDNA underwent four PCR rounds using SP2 and nested alpha and beta constant-region primers. A 12-nucleotide UMI and the SP2 primer were added to the cDNA 3' end by oligonucleotide ligation. One entry per CDR3 protein, called by TCRdb with MiXCR from the UMI-ligation and nested PCR reads. The sample yields 100,000 to 150,000 distinct CDR3 sequences, 36% seen once. The sequence derives from a human donor in good health. The specimen was central memory CD4+ T cells from blood.

DNA of the CDR3: TGTGCCAGCAGCCGGCCCCCGTTGGGGGAGAATGGCTACACCTTC. The encoded protein is CASSRPPLGENGYTF. This chain joins TRBV7-8 and TRBJ1-2; TRBD1 is a possible D gene (5 bases). Per germline, CDR1 SGHVS and CDR2 FQNEAQ. The CDR3 has 15 residues. Trimming removed 5 bases at V and 6 bases at J, with 19 bases between.